Given below is one TCR beta chain in context. It lacks a known antigen. It may be a read error: a sequence one base away is much more abundant. The entry originates in a study of tumor and adjacent non-tumor tissue in lung cancer (dated by TCRdb to the late 2010s). Looking at the study overall: Patients with adenocarcinoma (about 12), squamous cell carcinoma (2) and small cell lung cancer (1) were included in the cohort. A total of fewer than 150 million productive TCRbeta reads were generated by sequencing, corresponding to an average of roughly 4.1 million reads per sample. TCRbeta CDR3 sequencing was performed on about 29 paired specimens, with one tumor sample and one normal lung sample collected per patient. Among the approximately 15 patients, ages ranged from roughly 30 to 85 years, approximately 10 were men and 5 were women, and disease was TNM stage I to III. The study compared bulk TCRbeta repertoires from lung tumor tissue and matched distant non-tumor lung tissue of about 16 lung cancer patients. Paper-wide results and their limitations: Peripheral blood was not sequenced, so blood TCRbeta repertoires in these lung cancer patients were not examined. Significantly higher TCR diversity (inverse Simpson) was observed in tumor tissue than in normal lung tissue (approximately 400 vs 170, P = 0.0075, Mann-Whitney U test). The cohort had only roughly 14 patients, and the authors noted that larger samples and more detailed clinical data are needed. Neither the sequencing platform nor unique molecular identifiers are mentioned in the methods. Significantly higher TCR diversity was found in younger patients, and higher tumor TCR diversity was associated with shorter overall and disease-free survival. In normal lung, the top 100 clones accounted for a significantly larger cumulative share of the repertoire than in tumor tissue.

The receptor library was made with multiplex PCR. The sample was run on an Illumina HiSeq 2500. Following protocols modified from ARM-PCR, the researchers constructed TCRbeta libraries through three rounds of nested PCR with primers (Table S4). Before sequencing, PCR products in the 200-500 bp range were cut out of the gel and cleaned up using the QIAquick gel extraction kit. Per the authors' processing: Reads were cleaned using Trimmomatic, were merged into complete CDR3 sequences using FLASH, and were assigned to V(D)J germline segments using MiTCR. Clonal diversity was computed as the inverse Simpson's index with VDJtools. Productive reads were defined as in-frame sequences without a premature stop codon. TCRdb handled the public reads itself, with Q25 trimming in fastp and clone calling in MiXCR, and kept productive beta chains. Entries that share a CDR3 protein sequence are merged under the most common genes and DNA. The V and J calls were not made by the authors but by TCRdb's processing. This sample has under 250,000 distinct CDR3 sequences in its table, and around 71% of those were observed once. The ten largest clones take up approximately 25% of the sample.

RNA was isolated from bulk, unsorted tissue, and RNA quality was assessed with a NanoDrop ND-1000 and an Agilent 2100. All donors had newly diagnosed lung cancer, had not received prior chemotherapy, and were admitted for thoracic surgery in China between August and November 2014. Patients with previous radiotherapy or chemotherapy, or with another concurrent cancer, were excluded from the study. Surgical tissue pieces of about 1-2.2 cm3 were preserved in RNAlater solution and were kept at -80 degrees C until use. The germline V gene provides CDR1 MNHEY and CDR2 SVGAGI. Measured from the cysteine to the phenylalanine, the CDR3 is 14 residues long. Just the 42-base CDR3 DNA is kept, in frame starting at base 1. The junction carries 11 bases between V and J, which are trimmed by 6 bases and 5 bases respectively.

The sequence is built from TRBV6-5 and TRBJ1-6, with the D gene not clear enough to name. This receptor was taken from a man aged 60 to 75 with non-small cell lung cancer. Material: lung tumor tissue. The DNA sequence is given as TGTGCCAGCAGGCCGACGGAGCATAATTCACCCCTCCACTTT. This sequence encodes CASRPTEHNSPLHF.